The 8 T cell receptor beta chains below were found in one sample sequenced in a study of blood T cells in healthy people across ages. For the second PCR, which ran for roughly 6 to 11 cycles, a sample-barcoded 5' primer and a J-beta primer mix were used. Each CDR3 protein gets one entry after TCRdb re-called the 5' RACE reads with MiXCR. The sample consists of 650,000 to 800,000 distinct CDR3 sequences, approximately 48% of them appearing once. Material: blood. The source is a man aged 55 to 70 in good health.

The chain couples TRBV20-1 to TRBJ2-5, with D unresolved. The germline V gene encodes CDR1 DFQATT and CDR2 SNEGSKA (reference sequence). Deletions cut 4 bases from V and 9 bases from J, with 30 bases between. The CDR3 spans 17 residues. CDR3: CSATTLAGAKPSSAQYF. The CDR3 DNA follows: TGCAGTGCTACCACACTGGCAGGCGCAAAGCCCTCCTCAGCCCAGTACTTC.

This clonotype was seen a handful of times. V usage is TRBV10-3 and J usage is TRBJ2-7; D assignment may be TRBD1 or TRBD2 (5 bases each). The V gene lost 3 bases and the J gene lost 3 bases, with 15 bases spanning the gap. This CDR3 has 15 residues. From germline, CDR1 is ENHRY and CDR2 SYGVKD. The CDR3 coding sequence is TGTGCCATCAGTGAAATTGGCCGGGACGGCTACGAGCAGTACTTC. Amino acid sequence: CAISEIGRDGYEQYF.

The chain uses TRBV24-1 and TRBJ2-7; 11 bases are a match to TRBD2. CDR3 length equals 16 residues. Germline-derived CDR1 and CDR2 are KGHDR and SFDVKD. The J segment lost 1 base and the V segment lost 3 bases, leaving 4 bases of the junction unmatched. The CDR3 DNA sequence: TGTGCCACCAGTGATACCACTAGCGGGGGTTCCTACGAGCAGTACTTC. Translation: CATSDTTSGGSYEQYF.

The CDR3 DNA sequence: TGTGCCAGCAGTTCCACGGGACAGGAGGTCTACGAGCAGTACTTC. It specifies CASSSTGQEVYEQYF. This chain links TRBV6-5 with TRBJ2-7, with TRBD1 matching 8 bases. The germline V gene has CDR1 MNHEY and CDR2 SVGAGI. The V segment lost 4 bases and the J segment 3 bases; nucleotides outside the gene matches: 8. This CDR3 contains 15 residues.

The chain couples TRBV25-1 to TRBJ2-3, with 13 bases matching TRBD2. J was trimmed by 12 bases and V by 0 bases; bases with no gene match: 12. Germline CDR1 and CDR2: MGHDK and SYGVNS. The CDR3 spans 17 residues. CDR3 sequence reads: CASSEYGLAGAGSPQYF. In DNA, the CDR3 is TGTGCCAGCAGTGAATATGGACTAGCGGGGGCAGGGTCCCCACAGTATTTT.

This clonotype has just a few counts. The chain couples TRBV11-2 to TRBJ2-7, with D perhaps matching TRBD1 (5 bases). The CDR3 consists of 15 residues. CDR1 and CDR2 from the germline V gene are SGHAT and FQNNGV. The V end was cut by 2 bases, the J end by 3 bases, with 14 bases between. CDR3 protein: CASSLLPGPNYEQYF. The DNA of the CDR3 is TGTGCCAGCAGCTTATTGCCAGGGCCCAACTACGAGCAGTACTTC. Looking up the rest from reference TRBV11-2 and TRBJ2-7 gives the full variable domain: EAGVAQSPRYKIIEKRQSVAFWCNPISGHATLYWYQQILGQGPKLLIQFQNNGVVDDSQLPKDRFSAERLKGVDSTLKIQPAKLEDSAVYLCASSLLPGPNYEQYFGPGTRLTVT.

The rearrangement uses TRBV9 and TRBJ2-7; D might be TRBD1 (6 bases). V lost 3 bases to trimming and J lost 2 bases, with 12 bases between them. Germline values: CDR1 SGDLS, CDR2 YYNGEE. The CDR3 is 14 amino acids. CDR3 coding DNA: TGTGCCAGCAGCGGGACCGGGACACCCTACGAGCAGTACTTC. Translating it yields CASSGTGTPYEQYF.

The chain is built from TRBV6-2 or TRBV6-3 and TRBJ2-7, with 9 positions matching TRBD1. Germline V gene sequence: CDR1 MNHEY, CDR2 SVGEGT. V was clipped by 5 bases and J by 0 bases; unmatched bases: 5. CDR3 length equals 15 residues. CDR3 DNA sequence: TGTGCCAGCAGTCAAAACAGGGGGCACTCCTACGAGCAGTACTTC. Its translation: CASSQNRGHSYEQYF.